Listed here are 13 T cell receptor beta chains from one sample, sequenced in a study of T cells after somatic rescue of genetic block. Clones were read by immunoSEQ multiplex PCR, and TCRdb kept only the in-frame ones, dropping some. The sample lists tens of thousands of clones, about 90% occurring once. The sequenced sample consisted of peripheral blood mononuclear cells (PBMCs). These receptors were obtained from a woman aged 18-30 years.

The chain's CDR3 is CASSPGWGQFSTGELFF. The CDR3 region has the DNA TGCGCCAGCAGCCCGGGGTGGGGTCAATTCTCCACCGGGGAGCTGTTTTTT. The rearrangement uses TRBV5-1 and TRBJ2-2; D may be TRBD2 (5 bases). This CDR3 is built from 17 residues. Trimming took off 4 bases at V and 4 bases at J, with 20 bases between the two ends. Per the germline V gene, CDR1 is SGHRS and CDR2 is YFSETQ. The complete variable domain, with remaining parts taken from reference TRBV5-1 and TRBJ2-2, reads KAGVTQTPRYLIKTRGQQVTLSCSPISGHRSVSWYQQTPGQGLQFLFEYFSETQRNKGNFPGRFSGRQFSNSRSEMNVSTLELGDSALYLCASSPGWGQFSTGELFFGEGSRLTVL.

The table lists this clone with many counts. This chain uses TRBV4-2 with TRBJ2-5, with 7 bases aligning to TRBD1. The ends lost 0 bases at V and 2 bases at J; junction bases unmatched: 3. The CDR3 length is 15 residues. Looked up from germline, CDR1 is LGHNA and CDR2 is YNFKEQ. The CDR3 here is CASSQEQDRQETQYF. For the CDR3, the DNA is TGTGCCAGCAGCCAAGAACAGGACAGGCAAGAGACCCAGTACTTC.

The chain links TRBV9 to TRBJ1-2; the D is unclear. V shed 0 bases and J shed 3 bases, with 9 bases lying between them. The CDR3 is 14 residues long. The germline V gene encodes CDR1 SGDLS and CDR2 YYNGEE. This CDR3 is CASSVVPEDYGYTF. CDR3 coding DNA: TGTGCCAGCAGCGTAGTGCCAGAAGACTATGGCTACACCTTC.

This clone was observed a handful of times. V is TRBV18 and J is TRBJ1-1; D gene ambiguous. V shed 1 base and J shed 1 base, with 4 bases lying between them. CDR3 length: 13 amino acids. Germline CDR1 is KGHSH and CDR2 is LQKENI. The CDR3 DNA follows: TGTGCCAGCTCACCACAAGAGAACACTGAAGCTTTCTTT. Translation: CASSPQENTEAFF.

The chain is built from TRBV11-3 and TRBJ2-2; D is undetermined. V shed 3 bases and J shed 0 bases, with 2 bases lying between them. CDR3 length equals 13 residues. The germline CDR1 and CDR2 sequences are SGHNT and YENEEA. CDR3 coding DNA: TGTGCCAGCAGCTTGTCGAACACCGGGGAGCTGTTTTTT. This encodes CASSLSNTGELFF.

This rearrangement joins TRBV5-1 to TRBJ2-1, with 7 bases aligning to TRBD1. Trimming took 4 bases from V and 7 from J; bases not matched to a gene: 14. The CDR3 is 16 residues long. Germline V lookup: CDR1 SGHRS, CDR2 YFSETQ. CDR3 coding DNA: TGCGCCAGCAGCCGGGGACAGAATATAGCGTGGAATGAGCAGTTCTTC. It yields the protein CASSRGQNIAWNEQFF.

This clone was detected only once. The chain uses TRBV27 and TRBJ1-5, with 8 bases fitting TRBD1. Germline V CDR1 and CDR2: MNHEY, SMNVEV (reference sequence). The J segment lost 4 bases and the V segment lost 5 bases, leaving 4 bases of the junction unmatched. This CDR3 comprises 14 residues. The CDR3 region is CASSPQGANQPQHF. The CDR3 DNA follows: TGTGCCAGCAGTCCTCAGGGGGCGAATCAGCCCCAGCATTTT.

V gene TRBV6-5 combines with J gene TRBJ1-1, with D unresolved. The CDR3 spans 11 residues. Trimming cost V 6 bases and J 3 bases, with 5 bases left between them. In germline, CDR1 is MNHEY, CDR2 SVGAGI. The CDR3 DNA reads TGTGCCAGCAGCCAACACACTGAAGCTTTCTTT. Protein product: CASSQHTEAFF.

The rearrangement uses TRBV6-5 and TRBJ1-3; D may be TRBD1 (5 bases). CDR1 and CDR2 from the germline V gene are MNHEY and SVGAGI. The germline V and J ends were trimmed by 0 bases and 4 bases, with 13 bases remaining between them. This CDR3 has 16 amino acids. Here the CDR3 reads CASSYSGGMSGNTIYF. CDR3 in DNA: TGTGCCAGCAGTTACTCGGGGGGGATGAGCGGAAACACCATATATTTT.

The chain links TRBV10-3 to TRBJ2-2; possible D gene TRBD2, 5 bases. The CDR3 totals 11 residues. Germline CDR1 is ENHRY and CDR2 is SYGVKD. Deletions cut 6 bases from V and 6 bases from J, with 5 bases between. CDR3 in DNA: TGTGCCATCAGGGAGGCCGGGGAGCTGTTTTTT. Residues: CAIREAGELFF.

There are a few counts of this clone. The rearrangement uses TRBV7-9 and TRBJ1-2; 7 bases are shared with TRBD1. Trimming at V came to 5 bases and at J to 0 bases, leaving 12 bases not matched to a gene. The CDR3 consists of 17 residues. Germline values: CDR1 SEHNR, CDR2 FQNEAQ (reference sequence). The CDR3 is CASSRPGQIYSNYGYTF. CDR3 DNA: TGTGCCAGCAGCCGTCCGGGACAGATCTACTCTAACTATGGCTACACCTTC.

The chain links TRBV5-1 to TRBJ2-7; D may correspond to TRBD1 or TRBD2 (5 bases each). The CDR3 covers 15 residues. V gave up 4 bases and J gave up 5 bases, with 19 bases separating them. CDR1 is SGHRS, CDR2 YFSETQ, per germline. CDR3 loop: CASSLGSGMGDEQYF. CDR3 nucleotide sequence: TGCGCCAGCAGCCTGGGGTCCGGGATGGGGGACGAGCAGTACTTC.

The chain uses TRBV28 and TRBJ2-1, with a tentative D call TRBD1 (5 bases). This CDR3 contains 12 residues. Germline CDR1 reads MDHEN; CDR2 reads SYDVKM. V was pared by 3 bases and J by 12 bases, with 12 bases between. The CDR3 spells CASSLGNRPQFF. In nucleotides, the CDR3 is TGTGCCAGCAGTTTGGGAAACAGGCCGCAGTTCTTC.